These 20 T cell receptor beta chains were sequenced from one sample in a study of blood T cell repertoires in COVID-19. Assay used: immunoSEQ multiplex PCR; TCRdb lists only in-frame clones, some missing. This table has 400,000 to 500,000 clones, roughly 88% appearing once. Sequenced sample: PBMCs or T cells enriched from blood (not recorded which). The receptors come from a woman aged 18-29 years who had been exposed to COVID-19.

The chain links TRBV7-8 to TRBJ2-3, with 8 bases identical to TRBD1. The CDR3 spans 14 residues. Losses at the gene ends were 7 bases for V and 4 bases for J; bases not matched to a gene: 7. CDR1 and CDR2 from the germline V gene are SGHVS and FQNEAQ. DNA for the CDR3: TGTGCCAGCAACAGCAGGGGGCGGGCAGATACGCAGTATTTT. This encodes CASNSRGRADTQYF.

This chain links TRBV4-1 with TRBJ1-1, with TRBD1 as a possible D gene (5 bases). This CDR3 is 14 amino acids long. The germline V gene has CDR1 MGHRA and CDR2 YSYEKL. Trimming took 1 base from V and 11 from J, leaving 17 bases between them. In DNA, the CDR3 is TGCGCCAGCAGCCAAGGCCGGGGGGGACTCTTGGCTTTCTTT. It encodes CASSQGRGGLLAFF.

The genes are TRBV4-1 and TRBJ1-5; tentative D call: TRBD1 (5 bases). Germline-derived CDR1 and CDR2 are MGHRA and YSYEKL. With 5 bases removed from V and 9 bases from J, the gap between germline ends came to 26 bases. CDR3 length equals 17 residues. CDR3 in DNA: TGCGCCAGCAGCGCGTTAACCTTCCGGGACTTCCTTAGGCCCCAGCATTTT. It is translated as CASSALTFRDFLRPQHF.

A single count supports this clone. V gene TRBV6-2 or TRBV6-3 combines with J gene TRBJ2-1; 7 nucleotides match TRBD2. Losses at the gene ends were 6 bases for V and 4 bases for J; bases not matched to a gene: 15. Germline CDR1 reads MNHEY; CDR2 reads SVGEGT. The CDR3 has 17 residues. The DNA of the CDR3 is TGTGCCAGCAGCCGCCCGCGGGGAGGGTACTTATACAATGAGCAGTTCTTC. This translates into CASSRPRGGYLYNEQFF.

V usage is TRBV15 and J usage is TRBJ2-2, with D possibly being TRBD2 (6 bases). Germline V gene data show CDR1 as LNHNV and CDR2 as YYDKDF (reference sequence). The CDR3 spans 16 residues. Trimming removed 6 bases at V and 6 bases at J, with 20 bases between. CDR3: CATSPPSPGSAGELFF. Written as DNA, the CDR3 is TGTGCCACCAGTCCCCCCTCCCCCGGGAGCGCCGGGGAGCTGTTTTTT.

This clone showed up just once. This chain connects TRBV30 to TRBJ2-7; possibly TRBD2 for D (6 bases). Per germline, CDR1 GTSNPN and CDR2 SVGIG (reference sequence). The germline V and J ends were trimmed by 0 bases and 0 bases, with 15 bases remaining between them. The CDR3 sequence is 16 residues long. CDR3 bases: TGTGCCTGGAGTGTGGGAGGACAAACCGCCTCCTACGAGCAGTACTTC. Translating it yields CAWSVGGQTASYEQYF. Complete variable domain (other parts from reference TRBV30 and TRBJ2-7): SQTIHQWPATLVQPVGSPLSLECTVEGTSNPNLYWYRQAAGRGLQLLFYSVGIGQISSEVPQNLSASRPQDRQFILSSKKLLLSDSGFYLCAWSVGGQTASYEQYFGPGTRLTVT.

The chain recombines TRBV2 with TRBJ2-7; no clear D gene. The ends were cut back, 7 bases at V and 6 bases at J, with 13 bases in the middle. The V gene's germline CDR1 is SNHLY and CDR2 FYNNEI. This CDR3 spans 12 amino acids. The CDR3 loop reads CASNRLGSEQYF. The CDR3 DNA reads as TGTGCCAGCAACCGACTTGGTAGCGAGCAGTACTTC.

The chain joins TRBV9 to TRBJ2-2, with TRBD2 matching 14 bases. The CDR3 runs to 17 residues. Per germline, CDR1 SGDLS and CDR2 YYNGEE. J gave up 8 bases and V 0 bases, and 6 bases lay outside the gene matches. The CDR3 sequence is CASSVAGLAGGLGELFF. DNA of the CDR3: TGTGCCAGCAGCGTAGCTGGACTAGCGGGGGGTCTGGGGGAGCTGTTTTTT.

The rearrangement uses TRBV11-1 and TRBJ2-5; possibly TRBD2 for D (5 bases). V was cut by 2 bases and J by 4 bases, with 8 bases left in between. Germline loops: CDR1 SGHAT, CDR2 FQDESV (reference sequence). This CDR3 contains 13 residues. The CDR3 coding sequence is TGTGCCAGCAGCTTATCTGGACTAGAGACCCAGTACTTC. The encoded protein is CASSLSGLETQYF.

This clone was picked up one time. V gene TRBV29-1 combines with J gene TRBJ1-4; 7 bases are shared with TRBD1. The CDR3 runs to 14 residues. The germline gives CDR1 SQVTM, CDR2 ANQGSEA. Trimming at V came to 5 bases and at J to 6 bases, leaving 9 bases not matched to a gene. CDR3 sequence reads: CSVRATGWDEKLFF. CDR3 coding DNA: TGCAGCGTTCGGGCGACAGGGTGGGATGAAAAACTGTTTTTT.

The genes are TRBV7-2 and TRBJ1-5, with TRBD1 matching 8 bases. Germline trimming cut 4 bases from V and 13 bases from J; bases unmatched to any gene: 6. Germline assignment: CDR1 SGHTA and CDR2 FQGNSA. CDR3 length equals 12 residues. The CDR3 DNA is TGTGCCAGCAGCTCAGGGGGCGCGGTACAGCATTTT. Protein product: CASSSGGAVQHF.

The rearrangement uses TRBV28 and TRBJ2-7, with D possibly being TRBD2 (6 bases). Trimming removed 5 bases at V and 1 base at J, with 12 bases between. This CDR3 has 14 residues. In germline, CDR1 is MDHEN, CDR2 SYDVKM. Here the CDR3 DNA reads TGTGCCAGCAGTATAGTGGGACTTTCCTACGAGCAGTACTTC. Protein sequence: CASSIVGLSYEQYF.

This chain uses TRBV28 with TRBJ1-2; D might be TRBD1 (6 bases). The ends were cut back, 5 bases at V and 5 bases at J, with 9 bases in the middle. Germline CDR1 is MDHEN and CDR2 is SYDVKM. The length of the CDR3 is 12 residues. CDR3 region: CASSPGVYGYTF. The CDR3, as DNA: TGTGCCAGCAGTCCAGGGGTGTATGGCTACACCTTC.

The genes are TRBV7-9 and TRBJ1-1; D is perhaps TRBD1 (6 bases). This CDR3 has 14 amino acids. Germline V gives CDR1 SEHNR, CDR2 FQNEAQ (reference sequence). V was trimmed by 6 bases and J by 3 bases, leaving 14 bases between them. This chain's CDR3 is CASRPLSGDTEAFF. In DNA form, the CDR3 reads TGTGCCAGCAGGCCACTGTCAGGGGACACTGAAGCTTTCTTT.

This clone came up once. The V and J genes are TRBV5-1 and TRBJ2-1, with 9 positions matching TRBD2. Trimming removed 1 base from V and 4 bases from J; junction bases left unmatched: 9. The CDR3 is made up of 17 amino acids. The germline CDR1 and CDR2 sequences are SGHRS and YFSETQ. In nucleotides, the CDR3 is TGCGCCAGCAGCTTGTCCCAGCGGGGGGCTCCATACAATGAGCAGTTCTTC. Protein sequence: CASSLSQRGAPYNEQFF.

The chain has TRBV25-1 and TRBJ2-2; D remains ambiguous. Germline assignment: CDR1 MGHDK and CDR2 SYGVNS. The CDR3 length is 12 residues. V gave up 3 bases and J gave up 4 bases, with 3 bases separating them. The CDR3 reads CASSEATGELFF. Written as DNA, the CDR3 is TGTGCCAGCAGTGAGGCCACCGGGGAGCTGTTTTTT.

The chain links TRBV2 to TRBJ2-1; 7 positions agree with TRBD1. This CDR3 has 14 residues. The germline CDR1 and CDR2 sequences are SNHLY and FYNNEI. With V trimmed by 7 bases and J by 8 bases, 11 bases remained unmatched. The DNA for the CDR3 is TGTGCCAGCACCACAAGACAGGGTTACTATGAGCAGTTCTTC. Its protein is CASTTRQGYYEQFF. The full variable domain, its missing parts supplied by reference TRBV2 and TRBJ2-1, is EPEVTQTPSHQVTQMGQEVILRCVPISNHLYFYWYRQILGQKVEFLVSFYNNEISEKSEIFDDQFSVERPDGSNFTLKIRSTKLEDSAMYFCASTTRQGYYEQFFGPGTRLTVL.

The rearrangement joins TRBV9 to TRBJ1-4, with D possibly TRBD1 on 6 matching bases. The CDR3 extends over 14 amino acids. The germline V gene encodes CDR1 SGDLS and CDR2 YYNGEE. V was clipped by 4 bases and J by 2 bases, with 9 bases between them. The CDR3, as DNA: TGTGCCAGCAGCCTTGGACAGACTAATGAAAAACTGTTTTTT. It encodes CASSLGQTNEKLFF.

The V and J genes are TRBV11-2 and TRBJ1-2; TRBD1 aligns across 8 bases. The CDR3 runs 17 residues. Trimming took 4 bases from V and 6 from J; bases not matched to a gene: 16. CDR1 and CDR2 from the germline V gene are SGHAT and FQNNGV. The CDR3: CASSSSRKGQGGDGYTF. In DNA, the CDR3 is TGTGCCAGCAGCTCCTCCCGGAAAGGACAGGGTGGGGATGGCTACACCTTC.

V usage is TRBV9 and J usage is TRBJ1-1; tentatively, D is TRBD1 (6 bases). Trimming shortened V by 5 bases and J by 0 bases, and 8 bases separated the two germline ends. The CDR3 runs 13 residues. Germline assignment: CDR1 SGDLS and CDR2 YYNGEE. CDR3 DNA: TGTGCCAGCAGAGGGGGAGTGAACACTGAAGCTTTCTTT. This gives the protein CASRGGVNTEAFF.